Following are 16 T cell receptor beta chains from one sample sequenced in a study of T cell responses to AZD1222 COVID-19 vaccine. TCRdb's copy holds only in-frame clones and misses some; the assay was immunoSEQ multiplex PCR. The sample holds about 110,000 clones, about 85% seen once. Sequences were derived from peripheral blood, sampled on day 0 of AZD1222 vaccination. These TCRs come from an adult in good health.

The chain employs TRBV19 and TRBJ2-6; no clear D. CDR1 LNHDA and CDR2 SQIVND come from the germline V gene (reference sequence). This CDR3 region has 14 residues. Trimming took off 7 bases at V and 1 base at J, with 8 bases between the two ends. As DNA, the CDR3 is TGTGCCAGTACTGTGGGGTCTGGGGCCAACGTCCTGACTTTC. Its protein product is CASTVGSGANVLTF.

The chain links TRBV11-2 to TRBJ1-5; unclear D gene. The CDR3 has 13 amino acids. Germline CDR1 is SGHAT and CDR2 is FQNNGV. Deletions cut 5 bases from V and 7 bases from J, with 12 bases between. CDR3 sequence reads: CASSNGPGQPQHF. The CDR3 region has the DNA TGTGCCAGCAGCAACGGACCCGGACAGCCCCAGCATTTT.

V usage is TRBV29-1 and J usage is TRBJ1-1, with 9 bases lining up with TRBD1. Unmatched junction bases numbered 7, after V lost 7 bases and J lost 4 bases. This CDR3 is 13 amino acids long. The germline V gene encodes CDR1 SQVTM and CDR2 ANQGSEA. The CDR3 nucleotides read TGCAGCGCATTAAAGACAGGGGGCACTGAAGCTTTCTTT. Its protein product is CSALKTGGTEAFF.

This chain uses TRBV5-1 with TRBJ1-3; D is perhaps TRBD1 (6 bases). The CDR3 extends over 14 amino acids. V lost 3 bases, J lost 0 bases, and 7 bases lay in between. CDR1 is SGHRS and CDR2 is YFSETQ in the germline V gene. CDR3 residues: CASSSRGSGNTIYF. Here the CDR3 DNA reads TGCGCCAGCAGCTCCAGGGGCTCTGGAAACACCATATATTTT.

The chain couples TRBV6-5 to TRBJ1-2, with D tentatively TRBD1 (6 bases). Deletions cut 5 bases from V and 4 bases from J, with 17 bases between. The CDR3 is 15 residues long. CDR1 and CDR2 from the germline V gene are MNHEY and SVGAGI. The CDR3 loop is CASSPTSGGPYGYTF. CDR3 sequence (DNA): TGTGCCAGCAGTCCTACCTCTGGGGGGCCCTATGGCTACACCTTC.

This clone was seen only once. This chain links TRBV29-1 with TRBJ1-1; TRBD1 is a possible D gene (5 bases). Looked up from germline, CDR1 is SQVTM and CDR2 is ANQGSEA. The CDR3 contains 12 residues. V gave up 4 bases and J gave up 6 bases, with 12 bases separating them. In nucleotides, the CDR3 is TGCAGCGTTGGGGACGGTATCGCTGAAGCTTTCTTT. Its translation: CSVGDGIAEAFF.

V gene TRBV9 combines with J gene TRBJ1-2; D is unresolved. V lost 3 bases to trimming and J lost 4 bases, with 13 bases between them. The CDR3 covers 14 residues. Per the germline V gene, CDR1 is SGDLS and CDR2 is YYNGEE. For the CDR3, the DNA is TGTGCCAGCAGCGAGAGGCCCAATAGCTATGGCTACACCTTC. It yields the protein CASSERPNSYGYTF.

This chain joins TRBV5-3 and TRBJ2-3, with D maybe TRBD2 (7 bases). TRBV5-3 is sorted into the ORF group, with uncertain function. Deletions cut 6 bases from V and 5 bases from J, with 25 bases between. This CDR3 spans 17 amino acids. The DNA of the CDR3 is TGTGCCAGAAAAGGGCTACGGGGGGCTCCCCCTCGAGATACGCAGTATTTT. Amino acids: CARKGLRGAPPRDTQYF.

The J gene is TRBJ1-2, the V gene TRBV5-4, with 9 bases matching TRBD1. CDR3 length: 13 residues. V dropped 3 bases and J dropped 5; count of bases not matched to a gene: 2. Germline values: CDR1 SGHNT, CDR2 YYREEE (reference sequence). CDR3 nucleotide sequence: TGTGCCAGCAGCTCCGACAGGGGGTATGGCTACACCTTC. Its translation: CASSSDRGYGYTF.

V gene TRBV7-8 combines with J gene TRBJ2-6; D is perhaps TRBD1 (5 bases). The CDR3 consists of 14 residues. From germline, CDR1 is SGHVS and CDR2 FQNEAQ. Trimming took 4 bases from V and 7 from J, leaving 11 bases between them. The CDR3: CASSSGAVANVLTF. The CDR3 DNA reads TGTGCCAGCAGCTCTGGGGCAGTAGCCAACGTCCTGACTTTC.

The gene calls are TRBV28 and TRBJ2-2; TRBD1 aligns across 9 bases. The germline V gene has CDR1 MDHEN and CDR2 SYDVKM. CDR3 length equals 14 residues. In DNA, the CDR3 is TGTTCGAGGAACAGGGGGCGCCTTCCCGGGGAGCTGTTTTTT. Encoded protein: CSRNRGRLPGELFF.

The chain couples TRBV11-2 to TRBJ2-7; D remains unclear. CDR3 length: 11 residues. V was trimmed by 5 bases and J by 2 bases, leaving 4 bases between them. Germline V gene sequence: CDR1 SGHAT, CDR2 FQNNGV. The CDR3 nucleotides are TGTGCCAGCAGCCGGGCCTACGAGCAGTACTTC. Translation gives CASSRAYEQYF.

A single count supports this clone. The V and J genes are TRBV6-5 and TRBJ2-5, with D unclear. The V end lost 4 bases, the J end lost 2 bases, and 8 bases lay between the germline ends. Germline V gene sequence: CDR1 MNHEY, CDR2 SVGAGI. The CDR3 contains 13 residues. The CDR3 here is CASSWATQETQYF. The CDR3 DNA reads TGTGCCAGCAGTTGGGCTACACAAGAGACCCAGTACTTC.

This clone was seen only a few times. V gene TRBV5-1 combines with J gene TRBJ1-1; no clear D. CDR1 and CDR2 from the germline V gene are SGHRS and YFSETQ. CDR3 length equals 14 residues. V was cut by 4 bases and J by 5 bases, with 15 bases left in between. CDR3 sequence (DNA): TGCGCCAGCAGCCCGGAGATTATTAAGACTGAAGCTTTCTTT. Residues: CASSPEIIKTEAFF.

The V gene is TRBV5-1, the J gene TRBJ2-2; tentatively, D is TRBD2 (5 bases). Germline lookup yields CDR1 SGHRS and CDR2 YFSETQ. The CDR3 consists of 15 residues. With 1 base removed from V and 3 bases from J, the gap between germline ends came to 10 bases. The CDR3 reads CASSLSGVDTGELFF. The CDR3 DNA sequence: TGCGCCAGCAGCTTGTCCGGGGTTGACACCGGGGAGCTGTTTTTT.

The rearrangement joins TRBV5-4 to TRBJ2-1, with D tentatively TRBD1 (5 bases). Germline assignment: CDR1 SGHNT and CDR2 YYREEE (reference sequence). The V gene lost 7 bases and the J gene lost 0 bases, with 14 bases spanning the gap. The CDR3 is 15 residues long. CDR3 loop: CASFRGGVSYNEQFF. The CDR3 bases are TGTGCCAGCTTTAGGGGTGGAGTCTCCTACAATGAGCAGTTCTTC.